This T cell receptor beta chain was recorded in a study of patients and donors after allogeneic stem cell transplantation. One entry per CDR3 protein results from TCRdb running MiXCR on the RT-PCR reads. The table shows about 160,000 distinct CDR3 sequences, with about 36% occurring only once. Germline V gives CDR1 SGHVS, CDR2 FNYEAQ. Between the trimmed V and J ends, which lost 5 bases and 14 bases, there was a span of 19 bases. The CDR3 is 14 amino acids. The count of this clonotype is one. V gene TRBV7-6 combines with J gene TRBJ1-6, with TRBD1 as a possible D gene (6 bases). This clonotype originated in a human donor who was either an allogeneic HSCT recipient or a stem cell or donor lymphocyte infusion donor (not recorded which). It is not recorded whose cells these are; they may come from a transplant donor. Sequencing input: blood, either unsorted or a sorted T cell fraction (not recorded which). The CDR3 protein is CASSPDGDIQALHF. The CDR3, as DNA: TGTGCCAGCAGCCCCGACGGGGACATTCAAGCCCTCCACTTT. The full variable domain, its missing parts supplied by reference TRBV7-6 and TRBJ1-6, is GAGVSQSPRYKVTKRGQDVALRCDPISGHVSLYWYRQALGQGPEFLTYFNYEAQQDKSGLPNDRFSAERPEGSISTLTIQRTEQRDSAMYRCASSPDGDIQALHFGNGTRLTVT.